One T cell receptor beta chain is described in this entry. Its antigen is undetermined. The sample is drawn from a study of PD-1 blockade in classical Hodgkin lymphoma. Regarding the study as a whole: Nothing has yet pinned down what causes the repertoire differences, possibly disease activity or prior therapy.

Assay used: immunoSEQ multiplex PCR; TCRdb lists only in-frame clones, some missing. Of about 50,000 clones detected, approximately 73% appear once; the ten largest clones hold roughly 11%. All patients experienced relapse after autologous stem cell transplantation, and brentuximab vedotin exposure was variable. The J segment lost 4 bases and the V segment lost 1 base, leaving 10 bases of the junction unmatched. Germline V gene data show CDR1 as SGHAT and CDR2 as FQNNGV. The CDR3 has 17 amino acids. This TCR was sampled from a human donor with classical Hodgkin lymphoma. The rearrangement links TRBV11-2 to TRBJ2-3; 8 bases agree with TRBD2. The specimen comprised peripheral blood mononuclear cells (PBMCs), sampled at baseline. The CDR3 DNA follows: TGTGCCAGCAGCTTAGCGGAGTGGACTAGCAGCGCAGATACGCAGTATTTT. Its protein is CASSLAEWTSSADTQYF.